This T cell receptor (beta chain) was sequenced for a study of identical twins. Study outcomes and limitations: Zero-insertion results could be subject to partial confounding by invariant MAIT and iNKT cells. There were fewer insertions in abundant cord blood beta clonotypes, but memory repertoires showed no such pattern.

V shed 4 bases and J 4 bases; nucleotides not matched to a gene: 13. Germline CDR1 SEHNR, CDR2 FQNEAQ (reference sequence). The CDR3 has 17 amino acids. The table lists this clonotype with many counts. Its target is unknown. Every sampled donor was Caucasian and healthy. A universal primer site was added by template switching, and unique molecular identifiers were carried by the cDNA. TCRdb processed the 5' RACE reads anew with MiXCR; each CDR3 protein has one entry. This sample has 120,000 to 150,000 distinct CDR3 sequences, with around 3.6% found just once. This sequence joins TRBV7-9 and TRBJ1-2; 9 positions match TRBD1. The sequencing input was memory T cells sorted from blood. The source of this sequence is a man younger than 35 in good health. The DNA of the CDR3 is TGTGCCAGCAGCTCGGGGACAGGGAGGTCCTTAGGCTATGGCTACACCTTC. It specifies CASSSGTGRSLGYGYTF.